Each of the 14 T cell receptor beta chains below was sequenced from the same sample in a study of identifying expanded T cells in peripheral blood. Sequencing was performed with immunoSEQ multiplex PCR; in TCRdb, only in-frame clones are kept and a portion is missing. Of tens of thousands of clones detected, approximately 89% appear once; the ten largest clones hold around 4.7%. Sequences were obtained from blood. Every receptor here comes from a person aged 18 to 75 in good health.

This clone was seen a few times. The chain carries TRBV27 and TRBJ2-7; TRBD1 matches 10 bases. The trim removed 3 bases at V and 4 bases at J, leaving 3 bases unmatched. The CDR3 loop spans 14 amino acids. CDR1 and CDR2 from the germline V gene are MNHEY and SMNVEV (reference sequence). CDR3 DNA: TGTGCCAGCAGTTTGGACAGGGGGGCGTACGAGCAGTACTTC. Its translation: CASSLDRGAYEQYF.

This clone has a handful of counts. The chain recombines TRBV21-1 with TRBJ1-6; the table's D call TRBD1 went unverified against the DNA. TRBV21-1 is a listed pseudogene. The CDR3 runs to 13 residues. CDR3 in amino acids: CASSPTGVSPLHF. The CDR3 nucleotides are TGTGCCAGCAGCCCTACAGGAGTTTCACCCCTCCACTTT.

This clone was seen just once. The chain carries TRBV7-9 and TRBJ2-7; 7 nucleotides align to TRBD1. The V segment lost 0 bases and the J segment 7 bases; nucleotides outside the gene matches: 3. Germline assignment: CDR1 SEHNR and CDR2 FQNEAQ (reference sequence). The CDR3 has 13 amino acids. The CDR3 loop reads CASSLAGQVEQYF. Written as DNA, the CDR3 is TGTGCCAGCAGCTTAGCCGGACAGGTTGAGCAGTACTTC.

This rearrangement joins TRBV18 to TRBJ1-1, with 7 bases aligning to TRBD1. V shed 5 bases, J shed 1 base, and the junction held 4 bases outside the gene matches. The CDR3 is made up of 14 amino acids. The germline V gene encodes CDR1 KGHSH and CDR2 LQKENI. CDR3 in amino acids: CASSETGQNTEAFF. The DNA of the CDR3 is TGTGCCAGCTCAGAGACAGGGCAGAACACTGAAGCTTTCTTT.

V usage is TRBV4-2 and J usage is TRBJ2-1, with 16 nucleotides matching TRBD2. CDR3 length equals 17 residues. Germline V lookup: CDR1 LGHNA, CDR2 YNFKEQ. After removal of 0 bases from V and 6 bases from J, the junction contained 2 bases not matched to a gene. DNA for the CDR3: TGTGCCAGCAGCCAAGATGGGACTAGCGGGGGGGCCAATGAGCAGTTCTTC. It yields the protein CASSQDGTSGGANEQFF.

The chain recombines TRBV2 with TRBJ1-3, with D uncertain. Trimming left V 6 bases short and J 0 bases short, with 15 bases between. Germline assignment: CDR1 SNHLY and CDR2 FYNNEI. The CDR3 extends over 16 amino acids. For the CDR3, the DNA is TGTGCCAGCAGCCGGCGCCAGGCGACCTCTGGAAACACCATATATTTT. It specifies CASSRRQATSGNTIYF.

V gene TRBV5-1 combines with J gene TRBJ2-7, with TRBD2 matching over 9 bases. Germline-derived CDR1 and CDR2 are SGHRS and YFSETQ. Germline trimming cut 0 bases from V and 6 bases from J; bases unmatched to any gene: 7. This CDR3 region has 15 residues. For the CDR3, the DNA is TGCGCCAGCAGCTTGGTCCTAGCGGGATCCCTCGAGCAGTACTTC. Amino acid sequence: CASSLVLAGSLEQYF.

This chain joins TRBV7-3 and TRBJ1-1; tentative D call: TRBD1 (6 bases). V shed 3 bases and J shed 7 bases, with 12 bases lying between them. Germline CDR1 is SGHTA and CDR2 is FQGTGA. This CDR3 region has 13 residues. The CDR3 is CASSFQGWSEAFF. In DNA form, the CDR3 reads TGTGCCAGCAGCTTCCAGGGGTGGAGTGAAGCTTTCTTT.

The chain has TRBV19 and TRBJ1-2, with TRBD1 identical over 10 bases. The CDR3 length is 14 residues. Germline V CDR1 and CDR2: LNHDA, SQIVND (reference sequence). V lost 3 bases, J lost 7 bases, and 5 bases stayed unmatched. For the CDR3, the DNA is TGTGCCAGTAGTATCAGACAGGGGGCGGCTGGCTACACCTTC. Translation: CASSIRQGAAGYTF.

This chain joins TRBV5-5 and TRBJ1-2; weak D call: TRBD1 (5 bases). The CDR3 runs to 15 residues. The V gene lost 0 bases and the J gene lost 4 bases, with 13 bases spanning the gap. Germline V lookup: CDR1 SGHKS, CDR2 YYEKEE (reference sequence). This CDR3 reads CASSLDPGTSYGYTF. The DNA of the CDR3 is TGTGCCAGCAGCTTGGATCCAGGGACTTCCTATGGCTACACCTTC. The whole variable domain, remainder taken from reference TRBV5-5 and TRBJ1-2, is DAGVTQSPTHLIKTRGQQVTLRCSPISGHKSVSWYQQVLGQGPQFIFQYYEKEERGRGNFPDRFSARQFPNYSSELNVNALLLGDSALYLCASSLDPGTSYGYTFGSGTRLTVV.

V is TRBV18 and J is TRBJ2-3; D is uncertain. The ends were cut back, 6 bases at V and 0 bases at J, with 4 bases in the middle. The length of the CDR3 is 12 residues. Germline values: CDR1 KGHSH, CDR2 LQKENI. CDR3 loop: CASSLSTDTQYF. CDR3 bases: TGTGCCAGCTCCCTTAGCACAGATACGCAGTATTTT.

This chain connects TRBV18 to TRBJ2-1; possibly TRBD1 for D (5 bases). Trimming pared 1 base from V and 7 bases from J, leaving 11 bases between. Per germline, CDR1 KGHSH and CDR2 LQKENI. The CDR3 loop spans 14 amino acids. The CDR3 DNA is TGTGCCAGCTCACCACGCGGTTCAGGGAATGAGCAGTTCTTC. Its protein product is CASSPRGSGNEQFF.

The chain employs TRBV7-2 and TRBJ2-1; 12 nucleotides line up with TRBD2. Germline trimming cut 4 bases from V and 3 bases from J; bases unmatched to any gene: 4. Germline V gene data show CDR1 as SGHTA and CDR2 as FQGNSA. The CDR3 spans 16 residues. This CDR3 reads CASSWPGLAGYNEQFF. For the CDR3, the DNA is TGTGCCAGCAGCTGGCCGGGACTAGCGGGCTACAATGAGCAGTTCTTC.

This clone showed up just once. The CDR3 sequence is CASSLSLAGDNEQFF. The DNA of the CDR3 is TGCGCCAGCAGCTTGAGTCTAGCGGGAGACAATGAGCAGTTCTTC. V usage is TRBV5-1 and J usage is TRBJ2-1, with 10 nucleotides matching TRBD2. The CDR3 has 15 residues. Looked up from germline, CDR1 is SGHRS and CDR2 is YFSETQ. J was trimmed by 5 bases and V by 1 base; bases with no gene match: 3.